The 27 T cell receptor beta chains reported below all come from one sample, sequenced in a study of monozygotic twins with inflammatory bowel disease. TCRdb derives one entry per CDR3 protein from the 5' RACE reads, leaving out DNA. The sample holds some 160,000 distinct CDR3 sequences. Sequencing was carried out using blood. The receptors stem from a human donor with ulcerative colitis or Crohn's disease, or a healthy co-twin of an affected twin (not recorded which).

CDR3 residues: CASRSVGSGALSTDTQYF. V and J are TRBV7-6 and TRBJ2-3; no DNA is available, so the TRBD2 call from TCRdb remains unchecked. Germline V gene sequence: CDR1 SGHVS, CDR2 FNYEAQ. The CDR3 contains 18 residues.

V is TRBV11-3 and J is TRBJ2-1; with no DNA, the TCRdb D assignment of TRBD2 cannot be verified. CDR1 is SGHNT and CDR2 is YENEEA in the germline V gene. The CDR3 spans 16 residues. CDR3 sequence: CASSRVTSGGYNEQFF.

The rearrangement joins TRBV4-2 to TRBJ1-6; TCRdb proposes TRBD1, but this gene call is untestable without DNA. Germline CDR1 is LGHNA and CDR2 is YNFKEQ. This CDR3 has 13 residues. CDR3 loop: CASRIPQDSPLHF.

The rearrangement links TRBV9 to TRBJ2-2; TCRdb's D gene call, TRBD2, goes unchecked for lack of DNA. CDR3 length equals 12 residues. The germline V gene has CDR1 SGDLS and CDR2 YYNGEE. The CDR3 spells CASGPYTGELFF. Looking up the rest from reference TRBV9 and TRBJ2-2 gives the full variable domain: DSGVTQTPKHLITATGQRVTLRCSPRSGDLSVYWYQQSLDQGLQFLIQYYNGEERAKGNILERFSAQQFPDLHSELNLSSLELGDSALYFCASGPYTGELFFGEGSRLTVL.

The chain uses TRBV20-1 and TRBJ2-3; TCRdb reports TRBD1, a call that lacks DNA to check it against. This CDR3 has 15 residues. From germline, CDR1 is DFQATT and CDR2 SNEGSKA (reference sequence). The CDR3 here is CSASSRDTITDTQYF.

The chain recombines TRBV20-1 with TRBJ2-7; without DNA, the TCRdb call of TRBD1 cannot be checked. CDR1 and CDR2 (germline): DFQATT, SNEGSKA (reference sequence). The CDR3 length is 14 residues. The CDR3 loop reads CSARGGTGAFEQYF.

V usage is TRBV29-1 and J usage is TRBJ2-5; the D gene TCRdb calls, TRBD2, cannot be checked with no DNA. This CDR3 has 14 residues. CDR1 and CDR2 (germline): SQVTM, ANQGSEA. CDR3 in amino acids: CSVEGRLAQETQYF.

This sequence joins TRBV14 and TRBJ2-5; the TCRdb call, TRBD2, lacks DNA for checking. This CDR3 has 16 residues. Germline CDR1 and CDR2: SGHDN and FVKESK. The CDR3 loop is CASSQASGTSMETQYF.

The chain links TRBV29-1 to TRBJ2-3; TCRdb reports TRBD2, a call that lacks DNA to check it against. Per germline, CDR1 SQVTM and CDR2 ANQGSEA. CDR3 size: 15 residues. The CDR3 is CSVEAASGEADTQYF.

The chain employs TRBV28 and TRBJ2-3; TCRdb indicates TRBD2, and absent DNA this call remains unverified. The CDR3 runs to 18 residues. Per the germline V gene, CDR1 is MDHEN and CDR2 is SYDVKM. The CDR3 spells CASSPLAGRLRLGDTQYF.

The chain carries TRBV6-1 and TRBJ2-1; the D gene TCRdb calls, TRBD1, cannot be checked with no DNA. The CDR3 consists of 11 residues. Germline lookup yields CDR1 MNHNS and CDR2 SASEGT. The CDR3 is CASSPLDEQFF.

The CDR3 protein is CSVGGLGHDYQPQHF. V usage is TRBV20-1 and J usage is TRBJ1-5; TCRdb outputs TRBD1, but without DNA this stays unchecked. CDR1 and CDR2 from the germline V gene are DFQATT and SNEGSKA (reference sequence). The CDR3 runs to 15 residues.

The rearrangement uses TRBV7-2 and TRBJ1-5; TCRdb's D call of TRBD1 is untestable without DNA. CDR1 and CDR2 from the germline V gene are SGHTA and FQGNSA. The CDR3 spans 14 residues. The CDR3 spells CASSLAGGDQPQHF.

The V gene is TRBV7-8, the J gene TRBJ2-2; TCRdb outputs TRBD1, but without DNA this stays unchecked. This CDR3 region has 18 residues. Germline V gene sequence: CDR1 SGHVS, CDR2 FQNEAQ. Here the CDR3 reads CASSLPLPSKKNTGELFF.

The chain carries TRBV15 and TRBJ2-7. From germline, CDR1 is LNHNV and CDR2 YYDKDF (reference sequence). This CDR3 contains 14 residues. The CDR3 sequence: CATSRDRGPYEQYF.

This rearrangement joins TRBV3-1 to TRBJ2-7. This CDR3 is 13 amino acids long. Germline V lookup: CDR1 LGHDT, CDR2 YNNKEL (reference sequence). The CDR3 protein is CASSQDRIPEQYF.

CDR3 protein: CASKRQRDSNQPQHF. The V gene is TRBV27, the J gene TRBJ1-5; TCRdb's assignment of TRBD1 cannot be checked, as there is no DNA. CDR1 and CDR2 (germline): MNHEY, SMNVEV (reference sequence). The CDR3 is 15 residues long.

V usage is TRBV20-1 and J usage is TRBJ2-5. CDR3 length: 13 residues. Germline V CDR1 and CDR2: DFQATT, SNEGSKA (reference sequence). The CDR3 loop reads CSAQAPQVETQYF.

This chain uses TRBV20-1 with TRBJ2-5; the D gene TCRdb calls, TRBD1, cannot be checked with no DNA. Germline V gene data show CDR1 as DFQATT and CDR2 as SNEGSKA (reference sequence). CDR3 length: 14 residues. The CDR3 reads CSARGPKYQETQYF.

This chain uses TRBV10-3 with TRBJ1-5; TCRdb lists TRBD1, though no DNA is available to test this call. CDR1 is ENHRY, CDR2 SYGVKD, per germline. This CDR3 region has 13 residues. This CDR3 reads CAITAGTNQPQHF.

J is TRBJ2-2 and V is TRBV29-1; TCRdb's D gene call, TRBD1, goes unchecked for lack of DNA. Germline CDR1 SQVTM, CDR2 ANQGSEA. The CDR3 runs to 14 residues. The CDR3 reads CSVGTLANTGELFF.

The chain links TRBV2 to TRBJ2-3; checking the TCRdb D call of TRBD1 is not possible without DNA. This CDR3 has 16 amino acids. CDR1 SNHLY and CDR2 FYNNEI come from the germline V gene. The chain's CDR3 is CASSETGSGGTDTQYF.

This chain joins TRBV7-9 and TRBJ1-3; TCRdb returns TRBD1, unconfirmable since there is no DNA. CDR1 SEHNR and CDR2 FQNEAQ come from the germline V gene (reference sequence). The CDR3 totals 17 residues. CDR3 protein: CASSFPRGSLKRDTIYF.

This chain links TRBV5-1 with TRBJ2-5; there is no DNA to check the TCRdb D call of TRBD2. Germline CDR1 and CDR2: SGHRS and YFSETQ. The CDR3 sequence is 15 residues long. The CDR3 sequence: CASSLNGLAGETQYF.

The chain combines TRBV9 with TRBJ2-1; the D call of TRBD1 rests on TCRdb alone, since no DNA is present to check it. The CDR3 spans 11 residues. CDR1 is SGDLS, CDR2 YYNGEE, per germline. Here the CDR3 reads CATSRGNEQFF.

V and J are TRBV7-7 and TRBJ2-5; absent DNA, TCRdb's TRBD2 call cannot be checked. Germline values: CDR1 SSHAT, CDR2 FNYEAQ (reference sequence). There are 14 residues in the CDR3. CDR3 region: CASSLGSGGETQYF.

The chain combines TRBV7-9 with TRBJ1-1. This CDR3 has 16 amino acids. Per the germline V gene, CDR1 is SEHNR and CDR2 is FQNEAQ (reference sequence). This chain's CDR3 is CASSWGGSKGNTEAFF.